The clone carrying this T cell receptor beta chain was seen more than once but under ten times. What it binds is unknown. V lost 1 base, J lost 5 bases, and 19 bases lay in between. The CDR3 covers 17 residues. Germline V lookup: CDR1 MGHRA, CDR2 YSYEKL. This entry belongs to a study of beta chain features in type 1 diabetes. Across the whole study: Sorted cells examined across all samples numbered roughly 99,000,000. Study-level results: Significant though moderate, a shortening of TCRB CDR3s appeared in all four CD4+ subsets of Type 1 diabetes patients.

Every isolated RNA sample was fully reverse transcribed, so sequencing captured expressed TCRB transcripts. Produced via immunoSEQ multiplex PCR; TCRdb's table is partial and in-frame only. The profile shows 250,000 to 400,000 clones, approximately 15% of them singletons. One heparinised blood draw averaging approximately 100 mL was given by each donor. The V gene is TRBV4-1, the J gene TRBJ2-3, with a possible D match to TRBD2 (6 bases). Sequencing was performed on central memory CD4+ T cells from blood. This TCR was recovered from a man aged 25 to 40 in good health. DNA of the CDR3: TGCGCCAGCAGCCAAGGTAGCGGCCGAGAGTTGGTAGATACGCAGTATTTT. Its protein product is CASSQGSGRELVDTQYF.